This T cell receptor beta chain was recorded in a study of beta chain features in type 1 diabetes (dated by TCRdb to between 2018 and 2020). With regard to the full study: Mean age, gender distribution, total cell number and subset yield were not different between patients and healthy donors. A total of roughly 100 million sorted cells were examined across all samples, and the number of cells per subset was strongly correlated with RNA yield. The study compared TCRB repertoires of sorted circulating CD4+ T cell subsets between recently diagnosed type 1 diabetes patients and matched healthy donors. Whereas all 28 donors provided naive and central memory subsets, regulatory and stem cell-like memory subsets were isolated from just 8 patients and roughly eight healthy donors.

Each donor gave one peripheral blood draw, averaging roughly 100 mL, which was collected into heparinised tubes. A BD FACSAria II and a panel including CD45RO, CCR7, CD25, CD127, CD95 and CD27 were used to sort naive, central memory, regulatory and stem cell-like memory CD4+ T cells. A purity above 95% was achieved for all sorted populations. PBMCs were isolated right away by Lymphoprep density gradient centrifugation and were stained directly, without culture. Samples were stained and sorted in pairs, with one healthy donor and one patient per experiment, so that batch effects were minimized. The entire isolated RNA was reverse transcribed using the High Capacity cDNA Reverse Transcription Kit, and thus expressed TCRB transcripts were sequenced. Naive, central memory and regulatory T cell samples underwent deep immunoSEQ sequencing, averaging about 3.57 million total reads per sample. Sorted cells were lysed in RLT buffer and RNA was extracted with DNase-treated RNeasy Micro or Mini kits, depending on cell number. To prevent cross-contamination, every cell subset was processed on its own, while patient and healthy donor samples were processed together. The immunoSEQ multiplex PCR was used to amplify TCRB sequences from cDNA, yielding 87-bp fragments that span the CDR3 region. The amplicons were sequenced using the Illumina HiSeq platform. The authors processed their data as follows. PCR bias was corrected computationally using synthetic template baselines, and reads within Hamming distance 2 were collapsed, with unmergeable singletons discarded. Reads were aligned to IMGT to assign V, D and J genes, CDR3 length, and insertions or deletions at six rearrangement sites. Within each subset, clonotype counts were normalized to the number of sorted cells before true diversity and Gini coefficients were calculated with the tcR R package. The overlap coefficient, calculated on TCRB nucleotide sequences, was used to quantify repertoire sharing. Drawn from immuneACCESS, this table holds only the in-frame rearrangements with V and J called that TCRdb kept. Clones are partly lost; checked studies trace under half to an unresolved V gene and leave the rest unexplained. The DNA was the basis for D and trimming; V, J and clone size are from that table. The sample yields 9,400 or so clones; roughly 74% were counted once. Approximately 1.4% of the sample is held by the ten biggest clonotypes.

A remark on this clone: This clone's antigen is unknown. No much larger clone is present one base from it, and per-base qualities are unavailable.

On the study overall, not on this receptor specifically: Type 1 diabetes patients showed a moderate but significant shortening of TCRB CDR3 length in all four CD4+ subsets. At VDJ recombination sites, type 1 diabetes patients had fewer insertions and more deleted nucleotides, which implies abnormalities in thymic rearrangement. Because the HLA sub-analyses included only small numbers of individuals, any influence of HLA type on TCRB rearrangement was left unresolved. Because cDNA rather than genomic DNA was sequenced, highly expressing activated cells could have been over-represented, although no difference in activation and CD3 levels was found between groups. Naive, central memory and regulatory TCRB repertoires appeared to be more alike among patients than among healthy donors. PCR may preferentially amplify shorter templates, but because patient and control samples were amplified and corrected together, any resulting skew would affect both groups equally.

Looking up the germline V gene yields CDR1 MNHNS and CDR2 SASEGT. V drops 2 bases and J drops 2 bases, leaving 8 bases in between. Including the terminal cysteine and phenylalanine, the CDR3 comprises 14 residues. Just CDR3 DNA is preserved here, 42 bases in frame from base 1. Recombination linked TRBV6-1 to TRBJ2-3; the D gene remains uncertain. The sequenced sample was Tregs from blood. The meaning of the sample's cell subset or site label: regulatory CD4+ T cells. The TCR comes from a woman aged 18 to 35 in good health. The DNA sequence is as follows: TGTGCCAGCAGTGAACCAGGCTCCACAGATACGCAGTATTTT. This codes for CASSEPGSTDTQYF.